This TCR beta chain was observed in a study of blood T cell repertoires in COVID-19. Study background: Italy, Spain and the United States were the sources of the convalescent and acute COVID-19 samples. T cells, B-cell-depleted T cells, or PBMCs provided the cDNA or gDNA that served as material.

The V gene's germline CDR1 is SGHRS and CDR2 YFSETQ. V was shortened by 0 bases and J by 2 bases, with 8 bases between the two germline ends. The CDR3 consists of 14 residues. Per the authors' pipeline: Amplification of reference gene primers was used by the study to estimate nucleated cell counts. TCRdb keeps only in-frame clones here, not all; method: immunoSEQ multiplex PCR. The V and J calls and clone size were taken over from that table, and D and trimming were inferred from the DNA. The sample includes 350,000 to 450,000 clones, roughly 90% of them seen just once. The sequencing sample was made of peripheral blood. This rearrangement joins TRBV5-1 to TRBJ2-5, with a possible D match to TRBD1 (5 bases). The sequence was collected from a man aged 40-55 years with acute or convalescent COVID-19. DNA of the CDR3: TGCGCCAGCAGCTTGGTGCCAGGGCAAGAGACCCAGTACTTC. The encoded protein is CASSLVPGQETQYF.